This T cell receptor (beta chain) was sequenced for a study of blood T cell repertoires in COVID-19. Study details: Whether acute or convalescent, the COVID-19 samples came from the United States, Italy and Spain. T cells, B-cell-depleted T cells, or PBMCs provided the cDNA or gDNA that served as material.

Source study methods: Nucleated cell number was recorded as an estimate derived from reference gene primer amplification. The assay was immunoSEQ multiplex PCR, and TCRdb's table has in-frame clones only and misses some. The V and J calls and clone size were taken over from that table, and D and trimming were inferred from the DNA. The sample carries around 230,000 clones, 65% to 85% recorded once. Sequencing was carried out using peripheral blood. This receptor was obtained from a man aged 40-49 years with acute or convalescent COVID-19.

CDR3 protein: CSVEVAQNEQFF. In DNA form, the CDR3 reads TGCAGCGTTGAAGTAGCACAAAATGAGCAGTTCTTC. The V gene is TRBV29-1, the J gene TRBJ2-1; no reliable D call. Germline V lookup: CDR1 SQVTM, CDR2 ANQGSEA. The V end was cut by 1 base, the J end by 7 bases, with 8 bases between. The length of the CDR3 is 12 residues.